This section outlines one T cell receptor beta chain sequence together with its context. Its specific antigen is unknown. No base qualities exist here, and no much larger clone lies one base off it. Looking up the germline V gene yields CDR1 SGHVS and CDR2 FNYEAQ. The CDR3 measures 13 amino acids from cysteine to phenylalanine. Left in the record is the CDR3 DNA by itself, 39 bases read in frame from the first base. The V and J ends are trimmed by 5 bases and 10 bases, leaving 15 bases between them. These data belong to a study of T cells in Graves' hyperthyroidism and ophthalmopathy (dated by TCRdb to between 2018 and 2021). Looking at the study overall: Peripheral blood samples were taken at the time of initial diagnosis, prior to any treatment. In six Graves' hyperthyroidism patients, the study also compared T-cell repertoires from thyroid tissue with T-cell repertoires from blood. The approximately 90 discovery patients were randomly split 7:3 into training and test sets. After blood sampling, hyperthyroidism patients were treated with methimazole at a starting dose of 30 mg daily, and ophthalmopathy patients were treated with high-dose intravenous methylprednisolone. An independent validation cohort of under 20 hyperthyroidism patients and approximately 16 patients who later progressed to ophthalmopathy tested prospective prediction of ophthalmopathy. A discovery cohort of 95 to 100 patients, 43 with Graves' ophthalmopathy and 55 to 60 with stable Graves' hyperthyroidism, was used to find distinguishing TCR V-J signatures. According to the paper, TCR Vbeta CDR3 sequencing was carried out on roughly 130 peripheral blood samples, which came from fewer than 50 ophthalmopathy, around 75 hyperthyroidism and roughly 17 progressor patients.

Results and caveats for the whole study, not just this receptor: Sample size was not statistically predetermined, and investigators were not blinded to group allocation. In validation, the model predicted progression to ophthalmopathy a median of roughly 6.5 months before onset, with approximately 70% sensitivity and almost 75% specificity. Most expanded thyroid clonotypes (frequency above 0.001) were also found in blood, which suggests that blood repertoires may mirror thyroid immune responses. A 13 V-J signature model separated ophthalmopathy from stable hyperthyroidism, with roughly 88% sensitivity and around 84% specificity in cross-validation and 80%/75% in testing.

Amplification of TCR beta CDR3 regions was carried out from RNA transcripts. A first-round RT-PCR of the TCR CDR3 used the HTBI primer set with the Qiagen OneStep RT-PCR kit. The libraries were constructed in a second round of multiplex PCR and then size-selected and purified. Sequencing of the libraries was done on an Illumina HiSeq2000 using paired-end 100 bp reads. The original methods were these. SOAPnuke was used to process the raw data, with reads discarded if the reads contained adapters or uncalled bases, had a mean Phred below 15, or lacked an exact constant-primer or identifier match. High-quality paired reads were merged using COPE v1.2.5, and each unique nucleotide sequence was defined as a clonotype. MiTCR v1.1 was used to align the clonotypes against IMGT TRBV, TRBD and TRBJ reference segments. Analysis was restricted to V-J combinations with a frequency above 0.0001, which covered 99% to 99.2% of repertoires. A TCS score was defined as the ratio between F50 (clonal expansion) and ExV (chaos), using BLOSUM62-based TCRdist between CDR3 peptides within each V-J. Welch's t-statistics and random forest reduced roughly 500 V-J features to roughly 13, which were used in a naive Bayes classifier (R e1071). TCRdb reran the public reads through fastp at Q25 and MiXCR, keeping productive beta chains. Each CDR3 protein gets just one entry, which takes the most common genes and DNA from the rows behind it. The V and J calls shown here were made by TCRdb, not taken from the authors' results. A total of approximately 530,000 distinct CDR3 sequences appear in this sample, over 15% of them only once. Clones ranked in the top ten supply 18% of the sample.

Graves' hyperthyroidism was defined as stable when no progression to ophthalmopathy occurred over 18 months of follow-up. Hyperthyroidism patients were aged 18 to 65 years and newly diagnosed, with disease duration of less than 2 months. Exclusion was applied to patients with uncontrolled infections, other autoimmune diseases, pregnancy or lactation. Diagnoses relied on clinical symptoms, serum thyroxine and TRAb, thyroid ultrasound and orbital computed tomography. PBMCs were separated from 8 to 10 ml of fresh peripheral blood using Ficoll-Paque density gradient centrifugation. Trizol reagent was used to extract total RNA, and RNA quality was then checked on an Agilent 2100 Bioanalyzer.

The source material was blood. The TCR comes from a woman aged 18-29 years with Graves' hyperthyroidism. Recombination connected TRBV7-6 to TRBJ2-1; there is no confident call for the D gene. The CDR3 sequence is CASSPQIAWEQFF. The DNA sequence is TGTGCCAGCAGCCCTCAGATAGCCTGGGAGCAGTTCTTC.